The clone carrying this T cell receptor beta chain was seen at least ten times. The CDR3 is 13 amino acids. Unmatched junction bases numbered 5, after V lost 3 bases and J lost 3 bases. Germline V gives CDR1 DFQATT, CDR2 SNEGSKA (reference sequence). The data are from a study of T cells in Graves' hyperthyroidism and ophthalmopathy. Amplification of TCR beta CDR3 regions used RNA as the template. An initial round of RT-PCR targeting the TCR CDR3 relied on the HTBI primer set. One entry per CDR3 protein results from TCRdb running MiXCR on the multiplex PCR reads. Among a few hundred thousand distinct CDR3 sequences listed, less than 20% were seen once.

The chain has TRBV20-1 and TRBJ2-7; TRBD1 aligns across 7 bases. This clonotype was sampled from a man younger than 30 with Graves' ophthalmopathy. Sequenced sample: blood. CDR3 nucleotides: TGCAGTGCTAGTGGGCAGGGGGACTACGAGCAGTACTTC. Translated, it gives CSASGQGDYEQYF.